One sample yielded the 32 T cell receptor beta chains listed below, sequenced in a study of shared clonotypes between healthy human individuals. The data were produced by immunoSEQ multiplex PCR, yet TCRdb's version contains in-frame clones alone and is incomplete. The sample records hundreds of thousands of clones, around 79% being singletons. The sample consisted of PBMCs. The receptors here all came from a woman in her thirties or forties in good health. Some clones in this sample may be carry-over from other donors' samples.

The chain employs TRBV7-2 and TRBJ1-5; 9 positions match TRBD1. CDR3 size: 14 residues. Germline-derived CDR1 and CDR2 are SGHTA and FQGNSA. With 4 bases clipped from V and 7 bases from J, the junction kept 5 bases outside the gene matches. The CDR3 coding sequence is TGTGCCAGCAGCTACCGACAGGGGGGACAGCCCCAGCATTTT. It encodes CASSYRQGGQPQHF.

A few counts support this clone. The chain recombines TRBV27 with TRBJ2-7; no clear D. The ends were cut back, 8 bases at V and 1 base at J, with 12 bases in the middle. Germline V gives CDR1 MNHEY, CDR2 SMNVEV (reference sequence). The length of the CDR3 is 13 residues. Here the CDR3 DNA reads TGTGCCAGCGCGTGGCAGCCGTCCTACGAGCAGTACTTC. It encodes CASAWQPSYEQYF.

Notes on this clone: The identical CDR3 is also encoded by other nucleotide sequences in the sample. The chain carries TRBV2 and TRBJ1-2; D unclear. From germline, CDR1 is SNHLY and CDR2 FYNNEI. There are 15 residues in the CDR3. V lost 1 base to trimming and J lost 8 bases, with 17 bases between them. The CDR3 coding sequence is TGTGCCAGCAGTGAAGGTAGCTCTCAGCATCGGGGCTACACCTTC. This encodes CASSEGSSQHRGYTF.

The chain carries TRBV10-1 and TRBJ2-7, with a tentative D call TRBD1 (6 bases). V was clipped by 8 bases and J by 0 bases, with 26 bases between them. The CDR3 covers 18 residues. Per germline, CDR1 WNHNN and CDR2 SYGVQD (reference sequence). Here the CDR3 DNA reads TGCGCCAGCCCTAAGGGGGTTATTTGGCTGAAAAGCTCCTACGAGCAGTACTTC. Translated: CASPKGVIWLKSSYEQYF.

The chain couples TRBV29-1 to TRBJ2-7, with D possibly being TRBD2 (7 bases). Trimming removed 4 bases from V and 6 bases from J, with 16 bases in between. Germline CDR1 and CDR2: SQVTM and ANQGSEA. The CDR3 consists of 13 residues. The CDR3 DNA reads as TGCAGCGTTGTTCTCGGGGGGCTCAGCGAGCAGTACTTC. This translates into CSVVLGGLSEQYF.

In this sample, this clone turned up a few times. The genes are TRBV5-5 and TRBJ2-7; TRBD2 agrees at 7 bases. The V segment lost 0 bases and the J segment 4 bases; nucleotides outside the gene matches: 7. This CDR3 contains 15 residues. Germline V gives CDR1 SGHKS, CDR2 YYEKEE (reference sequence). CDR3 amino acids: CASSLGLAEWYEQYF. The CDR3 DNA reads TGTGCCAGCAGCTTGGGACTAGCTGAATGGTACGAGCAGTACTTC.

The gene calls are TRBV7-3 and TRBJ2-1, with 7 bases aligning to TRBD2. The CDR3 spans 15 residues. With V trimmed by 6 bases and J by 7 bases, 12 bases remained unmatched. CDR1 and CDR2 from the germline V gene are SGHTA and FQGTGA. CDR3 in amino acids: CASRIGEGPGNEQFF. CDR3 DNA: TGTGCCAGCAGGATAGGGGAGGGCCCTGGTAATGAGCAGTTCTTC.

The chain links TRBV18 to TRBJ2-7; either TRBD1 or TRBD2 may supply D (5 bases each). Deletions cut 6 bases from V and 5 bases from J, with 14 bases between. The germline gives CDR1 KGHSH, CDR2 LQKENI. The CDR3 is 13 amino acids. Here the CDR3 reads CASSRSGSDEQYF. In nucleotides, the CDR3 is TGTGCCAGCTCCCGATCAGGGAGTGACGAGCAGTACTTC.

V and J are TRBV7-6 and TRBJ1-2, with D possibly matching TRBD1 (5 bases). Germline V gene lookup returns CDR1 SGHVS and CDR2 FNYEAQ. Deletions cut 0 bases from V and 7 bases from J, with 15 bases between. The CDR3 runs 15 residues. The CDR3 protein is CASSLARAGTFGYTF. The CDR3 DNA follows: TGTGCCAGCAGCTTAGCTAGGGCAGGGACGTTTGGCTACACCTTC.

The chain carries TRBV29-1 and TRBJ2-7; 7 nucleotides match TRBD1. The CDR3 sequence is 15 residues long. V shed 5 bases, J shed 3 bases, and the junction held 13 bases outside the gene matches. Germline loops: CDR1 SQVTM, CDR2 ANQGSEA. In DNA form, the CDR3 reads TGCAGCGTTCGGTTTGGTGGGACAGACCTCTACGAGCAGTACTTC. It specifies CSVRFGGTDLYEQYF.

The chain couples TRBV7-9 to TRBJ2-5; 9 nucleotides agree with TRBD1. Germline-derived CDR1 and CDR2 are SEHNR and FQNEAQ (reference sequence). This CDR3 contains 14 residues. Unmatched junction bases numbered 5, after V lost 3 bases and J lost 6 bases. The chain's CDR3 is CASSLGQGTQTQYF. CDR3 sequence (DNA): TGTGCCAGCAGCTTGGGACAGGGAACGCAGACCCAGTACTTC.

The rearrangement joins TRBV29-1 to TRBJ1-1; no reliable D call. The V gene's germline CDR1 is SQVTM and CDR2 ANQGSEA. V shed 2 bases and J shed 0 bases, with 7 bases lying between them. This CDR3 has 13 residues. DNA for the CDR3: TGCAGCGTTGAACAGTCCATGAACACTGAAGCTTTCTTT. Protein product: CSVEQSMNTEAFF.

The chain uses TRBV5-1 and TRBJ2-5; D is possibly TRBD2 (6 bases). This CDR3 region has 13 residues. Between the trimmed V and J ends, which lost 6 bases and 4 bases, there was a span of 13 bases. Germline V gene sequence: CDR1 SGHRS, CDR2 YFSETQ. In DNA form, the CDR3 reads TGCGCCAGCAATGGAGGGGCCGCAGAGACCCAGTACTTC. Encoded protein: CASNGGAAETQYF.

This clone was seen only a few times. This chain connects TRBV5-8 to TRBJ2-7, with D possibly being TRBD2 (6 bases). Trimming pared 1 base from V and 1 base from J, leaving 6 bases between. Germline V gene sequence: CDR1 SGHTS, CDR2 YDEGEE. This CDR3 has 13 residues. CDR3 in amino acids: CASSLRGSYEQYF. Here the CDR3 DNA reads TGTGCCAGCAGCTTGCGGGGGTCCTACGAGCAGTACTTC.

The genes are TRBV28 and TRBJ2-7; D is possibly TRBD2 (5 bases). Per germline, CDR1 MDHEN and CDR2 SYDVKM. The CDR3 extends over 14 amino acids. Trimming stripped 5 bases from V and 1 base from J, with 12 bases between. The CDR3 region has the DNA TGTGCCAGCAGTCCAAGCGGACTTTCCTACGAGCAGTACTTC. This encodes CASSPSGLSYEQYF.

The V and J genes are TRBV2 and TRBJ2-5, with TRBD1 matching over 8 bases. Germline V lookup: CDR1 SNHLY, CDR2 FYNNEI. J was trimmed by 11 bases and V by 9 bases; bases with no gene match: 14. The CDR3 covers 13 residues. CDR3 sequence: CAREDRAGTDQYF. The CDR3 DNA reads TGTGCCAGAGAGGACAGGGCTGGGACCGATCAGTACTTC.

CDR3 in amino acids: CASIATSGSYNEQFF. The CDR3 nucleotides are TGTGCCAGCATCGCTACTAGTGGCTCCTACAATGAGCAGTTCTTC. V usage is TRBV6-6 and J usage is TRBJ2-1; D possibly corresponds to TRBD2 (5 bases). The CDR3 sequence is 15 residues long. From germline, CDR1 is MNHNY and CDR2 SVGAGI (reference sequence). The V and J ends lost 7 bases and 0 bases respectively, with 13 bases between them.

This clone occurred once. The chain couples TRBV5-1 to TRBJ2-1, with D possibly matching TRBD2 (5 bases). This CDR3 is 13 amino acids long. Per germline, CDR1 SGHRS and CDR2 YFSETQ. Deletions cut 6 bases from V and 7 bases from J, with 14 bases between. CDR3 region: CASNNGERNEQFF. Written as DNA, the CDR3 is TGCGCCAGCAATAACGGGGAGAGGAATGAGCAGTTCTTC.

The chain uses TRBV7-6 and TRBJ2-5; tentatively, D is TRBD1 (5 bases). V shed 3 bases and J shed 7 bases, with 12 bases lying between them. There are 13 residues in the CDR3. Germline lookup yields CDR1 SGHVS and CDR2 FNYEAQ. Written as DNA, the CDR3 is TGTGCCAGCAGCTTGGACAACGTGGGGACCCAGTACTTC. Translated, it gives CASSLDNVGTQYF. Combining the CDR3 with reference TRBV7-6 and TRBJ2-5 gives the whole variable domain GAGVSQSPRYKVTKRGQDVALRCDPISGHVSLYWYRQALGQGPEFLTYFNYEAQQDKSGLPNDRFSAERPEGSISTLTIQRTEQRDSAMYRCASSLDNVGTQYFGPGTRLLVL.

This chain connects TRBV27 to TRBJ2-3; 7 positions agree with TRBD2. The germline CDR1 and CDR2 sequences are MNHEY and SMNVEV (reference sequence). The ends lost 7 bases at V and 1 base at J; junction bases unmatched: 11. This CDR3 contains 16 residues. The CDR3 region has the DNA TGTGCCAGCACCAAAATTAGCGGGCTCGGCACAGATACGCAGTATTTT. Amino acids: CASTKISGLGTDTQYF.

The chain joins TRBV19 to TRBJ2-3; 8 bases are a match to TRBD2. The length of the CDR3 is 14 residues. From germline, CDR1 is LNHDA and CDR2 SQIVND (reference sequence). J was trimmed by 4 bases and V by 10 bases; bases with no gene match: 10. The CDR3 DNA sequence: TGTGCCACCATAGCGGGGAGGAGTGCAGATACGCAGTATTTT. Translating gives CATIAGRSADTQYF. Full variable domain (outside the CDR3, taken from reference TRBV19 and TRBJ2-3): DGGITQSPKYLFRKEGQNVTLSCEQNLNHDAMYWYRQDPGQGLRLIYYSQIVNDFQKGDIAEGYSVSREKKESFPLTVTSAQKNPTAFYLCATIAGRSADTQYFGPGTRLTVL.

The CDR3 DNA reads as TGTGCCAGCAGCTTAGAAGGCGGGATCGGCACAGATACGCAGTATTTT. This translates into CASSLEGGIGTDTQYF. The V and J genes are TRBV11-3 and TRBJ2-3; weak D call: TRBD2 (6 bases). CDR1 is SGHNT and CDR2 is YENEEA in the germline V gene. The CDR3 spans 16 residues. Trimming cost V 0 bases and J 1 base, with 11 bases left between them.

This clone was recorded only once. The genes are TRBV7-3 and TRBJ2-5; 7 bases align to TRBD1. The ends lost 3 bases at V and 2 bases at J; junction bases unmatched: 0. There are 13 residues in the CDR3. The germline gives CDR1 SGHTA, CDR2 FQGTGA. DNA for the CDR3: TGTGCCAGCAGCTTGGGACAGCAAGAGACCCAGTACTTC. Translated: CASSLGQQETQYF.

The rearrangement joins TRBV28 to TRBJ2-2; 7 nucleotides line up with TRBD2. V gave up 5 bases and J gave up 0 bases; unmatched junction bases: 18. CDR3 length: 20 residues. The V gene's germline CDR1 is MDHEN and CDR2 SYDVKM. CDR3 coding DNA: TGTGCCAGCAGTCAAACCGGGGGAGGGGACTTACACGCGAACACCGGGGAGCTGTTTTTT. It codes for CASSQTGGGDLHANTGELFF. The variable domain in full, completed from reference TRBV28 and TRBJ2-2, reads DVKVTQSSRYLVKRTGEKVFLECVQDMDHENMFWYRQDPGLGLRLIYFSYDVKMKEKGDIPEGYSVSREKKERFSLILESASTNQTSMYLCASSQTGGGDLHANTGELFFGEGSRLTVL.

The V call is TRBV7-2, the J call TRBJ2-7, with 7 bases that match TRBD2. The CDR3 loop spans 16 amino acids. Germline-derived CDR1 and CDR2 are SGHTA and FQGNSA. The V segment lost 4 bases and the J segment 4 bases; nucleotides outside the gene matches: 13. In DNA form, the CDR3 reads TGTGCCAGCAGCTCCCAGCGGGGCCCCCGGATTTACGAGCAGTACTTC. It specifies CASSSQRGPRIYEQYF.

V usage is TRBV4-1 and J usage is TRBJ2-3; 13 bases line up with TRBD2. V gave up 0 bases and J gave up 7 bases; unmatched junction bases: 13. CDR1 is MGHRA, CDR2 YSYEKL, per germline. The CDR3 spans 19 residues. The CDR3 DNA is TGCGCCAGCAGCCAAGAGACTAGCGGGAGGAATACCGGCACGAATACGCAGTATTTT. It specifies CASSQETSGRNTGTNTQYF.

The chain combines TRBV11-1 with TRBJ2-7; TRBD2 matches 16 bases. This CDR3 contains 17 residues. J gave up 2 bases and V 5 bases, and 6 bases lay outside the gene matches. Germline V gives CDR1 SGHAT, CDR2 FQDESV (reference sequence). The CDR3 reads CASSPGLAGGAPYEQYF. The DNA for the CDR3 is TGTGCCAGCAGCCCGGGACTAGCGGGAGGGGCCCCCTACGAGCAGTACTTC. Based on the CDR3 plus reference TRBV11-1 and TRBJ2-7, the full variable domain is EAEVAQSPRYKITEKSQAVAFWCDPISGHATLYWYRQILGQGPELLVQFQDESVVDDSQLPKDRFSAERLKGVDSTLKIQPAELGDSAMYLCASSPGLAGGAPYEQYFGPGTRLTVT.

The V gene is TRBV7-8, the J gene TRBJ2-7, with D perhaps given as TRBD1 or TRBD2 (5 bases each). V lost 8 bases and J 3 bases, leaving 11 bases between the germline ends. CDR1 is SGHVS, CDR2 FQNEAQ, per germline. The CDR3 contains 12 residues. CDR3 in amino acids: CASQGRSYEQYF. CDR3 coding DNA: TGTGCCAGCCAGGGACGGAGCTACGAGCAGTACTTC.

The genes are TRBV14 and TRBJ2-1, with TRBD2 matching over 11 bases. In germline, CDR1 is SGHDN, CDR2 FVKESK. The CDR3 consists of 21 residues. Trimming cost V 0 bases and J 4 bases; bases outside gene matches: 17. The CDR3 coding sequence is TGTGCCAGCAGCCAAGACCACCCTACCGGGACTAGCGGTTCCCTTTACAATGAGCAGTTCTTC. It specifies CASSQDHPTGTSGSLYNEQFF.

This chain connects TRBV11-2 to TRBJ2-7; D assignment may be TRBD1 or TRBD2 (6 bases each). CDR3 length: 15 residues. Germline V gene sequence: CDR1 SGHAT, CDR2 FQNNGV. V was pared by 2 bases and J by 3 bases, with 14 bases between. Here the CDR3 reads CASSLYRVGGYEQYF. The DNA of the CDR3 is TGTGCCAGCAGCTTATACAGGGTGGGGGGCTACGAGCAGTACTTC.

This clone appeared a few times. The V and J genes are TRBV6-6 and TRBJ2-6; 8 nucleotides line up with TRBD1. V was pared by 6 bases and J by 11 bases, with 12 bases of the junction left unmatched. The CDR3 covers 15 residues. Germline V lookup: CDR1 MNHNY, CDR2 SVGAGI (reference sequence). The CDR3 nucleotides are TGTGCCAGCAGCCCTGGACAGGGCTCTTTTCACGTCCTGACTTTC. Protein: CASSPGQGSFHVLTF.

The chain uses TRBV4-1 and TRBJ1-4; D is perhaps TRBD1 (5 bases). The V and J ends lost 0 bases and 3 bases respectively, with 11 bases between them. The germline gives CDR1 MGHRA, CDR2 YSYEKL. This CDR3 spans 16 amino acids. CDR3 bases: TGCGCCAGCAGCCAAGATAGGGCAGGGTCTAATGAAAAACTGTTTTTT. This codes for CASSQDRAGSNEKLFF.